This section outlines one TCR beta chain sequence together with its context. Its antigen remains unidentified. This table comes from immunoSEQ multiplex PCR, and its TCRdb copy is limited to in-frame clones, with some not included. Here the sample spans tens of thousands of clones, over 75% being singletons. This entry is derived from a study of Tregs in tolerant kidney transplant recipients. Mixed chimerism was transient after nonmyeloablative marrow transplants from related graft donors. Unstimulated regulatory T cells (CD4+CD25+CD127-), CD4+CD25- non-regulatory cells, CD4 and CD8 cells were FACS-sorted from thawed PBMCs. Findings and limits, study-wide: Few patients were studied, so findings need validation in larger groups. Changing PCR primers prevented nucleotide comparison between some patients' samples. Antigen-driven expansion was suggested because donor-specific Tregs expanded more than all Tregs in tolerant patients.

The input for sequencing was CD4+ T cells from blood (PBMCs), taken 24 months after the transplant. The origin of this receptor is a human patient who received a combined kidney and bone marrow transplant. Some T cells may possibly be graft donor cells.

The CDR3 bases are TGTGCCACCAGCAGAGCGGGGGGCTACACCTTC. It translates to CATSRAGGYTF. The J gene is TRBJ1-2, the V gene TRBV15; D call uncertain. V lost 1 base to trimming and J lost 8 bases, with 5 bases between them. Germline CDR1 LNHNV, CDR2 YYDKDF (reference sequence). The CDR3 is 11 amino acids.